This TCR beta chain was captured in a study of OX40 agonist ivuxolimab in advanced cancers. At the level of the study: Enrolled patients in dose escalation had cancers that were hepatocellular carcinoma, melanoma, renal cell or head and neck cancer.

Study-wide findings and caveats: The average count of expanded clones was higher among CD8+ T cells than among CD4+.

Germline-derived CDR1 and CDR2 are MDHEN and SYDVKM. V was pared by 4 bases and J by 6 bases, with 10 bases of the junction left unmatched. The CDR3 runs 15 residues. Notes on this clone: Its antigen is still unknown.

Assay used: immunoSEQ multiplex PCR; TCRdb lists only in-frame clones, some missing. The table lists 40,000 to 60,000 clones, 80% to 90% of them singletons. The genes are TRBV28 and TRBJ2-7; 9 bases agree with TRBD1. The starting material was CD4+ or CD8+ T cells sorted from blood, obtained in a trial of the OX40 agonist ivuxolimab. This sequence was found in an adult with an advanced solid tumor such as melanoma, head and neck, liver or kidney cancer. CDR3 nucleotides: TGTGCCAGCAGTTCGCCGGGACAGGGAACCTCCGAGCAGTACTTC. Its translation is CASSSPGQGTSEQYF.